These 4 T cell receptor beta chains came from one sample sequenced in a study of blood T cell repertoires in COVID-19. Clones were read by immunoSEQ multiplex PCR, and TCRdb kept only the in-frame ones, dropping some. The profile covers under 50,000 clones, with roughly 93% appearing a single time and around 1% taken by the ten largest. The sequencing sample was made of peripheral blood. The receptor source for this set is a man between 60 and 75 years old with COVID-19, enrolled during active disease.

This clone is a singleton in its sample. V and J are TRBV3-1 (or the pseudogene TRBV3-2) and TRBJ2-5; a possible D gene is TRBD1 (6 bases). There are 12 residues in the CDR3. The V gene's germline CDR1 is LGHDT and CDR2 YNNKEL (reference sequence). The V gene lost 3 bases and the J gene lost 7 bases, with 9 bases spanning the gap. The CDR3 reads CASSQAGATQYF. DNA for the CDR3: TGTGCCAGCAGCCAGGCAGGGGCGACCCAGTACTTC.

V gene TRBV5-1 combines with J gene TRBJ1-2, with D possibly TRBD1 on 5 matching bases. This CDR3 has 14 residues. V was trimmed by 0 bases and J by 6 bases, leaving 12 bases between them. Germline CDR1 and CDR2: SGHRS and YFSETQ. The CDR3 sequence is CASSLDPGFNGYTF. The CDR3 bases are TGCGCCAGCAGCTTGGATCCAGGGTTTAATGGCTACACCTTC.

V gene TRBV19 combines with J gene TRBJ2-7, with 9 bases matching TRBD2. Germline values: CDR1 LNHDA, CDR2 SQIVND (reference sequence). This CDR3 spans 15 amino acids. V shed 5 bases and J 0 bases; nucleotides not matched to a gene: 5. The CDR3 nucleotides are TGTGCCAGTAGTTCTAGCGGGGTAAACTCCTACGAGCAGTACTTC. Protein product: CASSSSGVNSYEQYF.

This chain connects TRBV15 to TRBJ1-5; TRBD1 is a possible D gene (6 bases). The CDR3 contains 15 residues. Germline CDR1 reads LNHNV; CDR2 reads YYDKDF (reference sequence). Trimming took off 4 bases at V and 5 bases at J, with 15 bases between the two ends. CDR3 bases: TGTGCCACCAGCAAAAGAACAGGGTCCGATCAGCCCCAGCATTTT. Its protein is CATSKRTGSDQPQHF.